The 15 T cell receptor beta chains below come from one sample, sequenced in a study of blood T cells in healthy people across ages. The second PCR ran about 6 to 11 cycles with a sample-barcoded 5' primer and J-beta primers. Each CDR3 protein is one row after TCRdb ran MiXCR on the 5' RACE reads. The table has roughly 640,000 distinct CDR3 sequences, about 30% seen once. Material for sequencing was blood. These receptors were collected from a woman older than 75 in good health.

The V gene is TRBV10-3, the J gene TRBJ1-5; 8 bases match TRBD1. The CDR3 extends over 14 amino acids. Trimming removed 7 bases from V and 6 bases from J; junction bases left unmatched: 8. Per germline, CDR1 ENHRY and CDR2 SYGVKD. In DNA, the CDR3 is TGTGCCATCAACACAGGGGGAGAGGGTCAGCCCCAGCATTTT. Amino acid sequence: CAINTGGEGQPQHF.

The chain uses TRBV5-1 and TRBJ1-2, with 9 nucleotides matching TRBD1. The CDR3 is made up of 14 amino acids. From germline, CDR1 is SGHRS and CDR2 YFSETQ. V lost 6 bases, J lost 5 bases, and 8 bases stayed unmatched. CDR3 sequence: CASKQGASEYGYTF. The CDR3, as DNA: TGCGCCAGCAAACAGGGGGCCAGTGAGTATGGCTACACCTTC.

This clonotype was seen ten or more times. V gene TRBV6-5 combines with J gene TRBJ1-1; 8 bases map to TRBD1. V dropped 6 bases and J dropped 0; count of bases not matched to a gene: 9. Germline V gene lookup returns CDR1 MNHEY and CDR2 SVGAGI. This CDR3 is 16 amino acids long. The CDR3 bases are TGTGCCAGCAGGGACAGGGCCATTTCATTGAACACTGAAGCTTTCTTT. It specifies CASRDRAISLNTEAFF.

The sample holds a few counts of this clonotype. This chain joins TRBV27 and TRBJ1-2; D gene unclear. The ends were cut back, 0 bases at V and 0 bases at J, with 14 bases in the middle. Per the germline V gene, CDR1 is MNHEY and CDR2 is SMNVEV (reference sequence). The CDR3 covers 17 residues. CDR3 loop: CASSLSKVQLTNYGYTF. The CDR3 bases are TGTGCCAGCAGTTTATCGAAGGTCCAGTTAACTAACTATGGCTACACCTTC.

This clonotype has ten or more counts. V gene TRBV12-3 or TRBV12-4 combines with J gene TRBJ1-5; 8 positions match TRBD1. J was trimmed by 0 bases and V by 2 bases; bases with no gene match: 3. The length of the CDR3 is 16 residues. CDR3 residues: CASSLMTGASNQPQHF. DNA for the CDR3: TGTGCCAGCAGTTTAATGACAGGGGCTAGCAATCAGCCCCAGCATTTT.

The chain couples TRBV4-3 to TRBJ2-7, with unresolved D. The DNA end is more similar to TRBJ2-5, so the J call may be wrong. The CDR3 has 13 residues. Germline CDR1 is LGHNA and CDR2 is YSLEER. CDR3 in DNA: TGCGCCAGCAGCCCCAGGCGTGTGGAGACCCAGTACTTC. This gives the protein CASSPRRVETQYF.

This clonotype was seen just once. At one of its ends the junction is not consistent with the germline gene, which may arise from a read error. This chain joins TRBV7-3 and TRBJ2-3, with D perhaps matching TRBD2 (6 bases). CDR3 size: 18 residues. The germline gives CDR1 SGHTA, CDR2 FQGTGA. CDR3 loop: CASNQRGGNGGGTDTQYF. CDR3 nucleotides: TGTGCAAGCAACCAAAGAGGAGGGAATGGCGGGGGCACAGATACGCAGTATTTT.

This clonotype was counted at least ten times. The chain is built from TRBV28 and TRBJ2-1, with D possibly TRBD1 on 6 matching bases. From germline, CDR1 is MDHEN and CDR2 SYDVKM. Trimming took off 6 bases at V and 5 bases at J, with 17 bases between the two ends. The CDR3 totals 15 residues. CDR3 region: CASREQGISNNEQFF. The CDR3 DNA follows: TGTGCCAGCAGGGAACAGGGAATAAGCAACAATGAGCAGTTCTTC.

The CDR3 loop reads CASSASGPSTDTQYF. CDR3 nucleotides: TGTGCCAGCAGTGCATCCGGGCCGAGCACAGATACGCAGTATTTT. The chain couples TRBV6-1 to TRBJ2-3; the D is unclear. The length of the CDR3 is 15 residues. V lost 4 bases to trimming and J lost 0 bases, with 11 bases between them. Germline V gene lookup returns CDR1 MNHNS and CDR2 SASEGT.

J is TRBJ2-2 and V is TRBV5-1; no definite D call. With 4 bases removed from V and 1 base from J, the gap between germline ends came to 8 bases. CDR1 and CDR2 (germline): SGHRS, YFSETQ. The CDR3 contains 14 residues. The CDR3, as DNA: TGCGCCAGCAGCATCGACGGGAACACCGGGGAGCTGTTTTTT. Its translation: CASSIDGNTGELFF.

This clonotype has just a few counts. Written as DNA, the CDR3 is TGTGCCAGCAGCCAACTTACTGGGAAGAATGGCTACACCTTC. Translation gives CASSQLTGKNGYTF. The V and J genes are TRBV3-1 and TRBJ1-2; D unclear. This CDR3 is 14 amino acids long. Germline loops: CDR1 LGHDT, CDR2 YNNKEL (reference sequence). Trimming removed 2 bases at V and 6 bases at J, with 13 bases between.

This clonotype has a handful of counts. This chain joins TRBV30 and TRBJ1-1; D gene uncertain. The CDR3 spans 13 residues. V was pared by 1 base and J by 2 bases, with 8 bases between. Germline V gene lookup returns CDR1 GTSNPN and CDR2 SVGIG (reference sequence). The chain's CDR3 is CAWSGAENTEAFF. DNA for the CDR3: TGTGCCTGGAGTGGGGCCGAAAACACTGAAGCTTTCTTT.

This clonotype was counted only a few times. The chain uses TRBV11-3 and TRBJ2-1; unclear D gene. The CDR3 runs 15 residues. Germline CDR1 is SGHNT and CDR2 is YENEEA. The V and J ends lost 5 bases and 5 bases respectively, with 16 bases between them. CDR3 amino acids: CASSLSQVGHNEQFF. As DNA, the CDR3 is TGTGCCAGCAGCCTCAGCCAGGTGGGCCACAATGAGCAGTTCTTC.

The count of this clonotype is one. J is TRBJ1-1 and V is TRBV6-2 or TRBV6-3; no firm D call. The V gene's germline CDR1 is MNHEY and CDR2 SVGEGT. Trimming shortened V by 5 bases and J by 5 bases, and 18 bases separated the two germline ends. The CDR3 has 15 residues. CDR3 in amino acids: CASSPAMELRTEAFF. CDR3 coding DNA: TGTGCCAGCAGTCCGGCCATGGAGTTGAGGACTGAAGCTTTCTTT.

V and J are TRBV20-1 and TRBJ2-7; 11 positions agree with TRBD2. The CDR3 contains 17 residues. Germline V CDR1 and CDR2: DFQATT, SNEGSKA (reference sequence). The ends lost 5 bases at V and 2 bases at J; junction bases unmatched: 14. In nucleotides, the CDR3 is TGCAGTGCTGGCAAGCTCTGGACTAGCGGGTCCGCCTACGAGCAGTACTTC. Protein product: CSAGKLWTSGSAYEQYF.